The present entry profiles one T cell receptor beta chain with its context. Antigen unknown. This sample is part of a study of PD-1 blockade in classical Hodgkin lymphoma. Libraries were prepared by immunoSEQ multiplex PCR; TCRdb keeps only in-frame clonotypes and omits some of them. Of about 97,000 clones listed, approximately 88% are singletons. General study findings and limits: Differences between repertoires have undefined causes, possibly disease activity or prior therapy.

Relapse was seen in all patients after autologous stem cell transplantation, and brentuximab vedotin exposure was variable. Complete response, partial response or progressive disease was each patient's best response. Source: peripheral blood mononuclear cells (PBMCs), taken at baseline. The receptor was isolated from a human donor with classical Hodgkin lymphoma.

The CDR3 bases are TGTGCCAGCAGCTCCGCCGGGCCGCAGGGGAAGGGCGAGCAGTACTTC. It translates to CASSSAGPQGKGEQYF. The V gene is TRBV11-3, the J gene TRBJ2-7, with D possibly being TRBD1 (6 bases). There are 16 residues in the CDR3. V gave up 4 bases and J gave up 6 bases, with 22 bases separating them. Germline CDR1 and CDR2: SGHNT and YENEEA.